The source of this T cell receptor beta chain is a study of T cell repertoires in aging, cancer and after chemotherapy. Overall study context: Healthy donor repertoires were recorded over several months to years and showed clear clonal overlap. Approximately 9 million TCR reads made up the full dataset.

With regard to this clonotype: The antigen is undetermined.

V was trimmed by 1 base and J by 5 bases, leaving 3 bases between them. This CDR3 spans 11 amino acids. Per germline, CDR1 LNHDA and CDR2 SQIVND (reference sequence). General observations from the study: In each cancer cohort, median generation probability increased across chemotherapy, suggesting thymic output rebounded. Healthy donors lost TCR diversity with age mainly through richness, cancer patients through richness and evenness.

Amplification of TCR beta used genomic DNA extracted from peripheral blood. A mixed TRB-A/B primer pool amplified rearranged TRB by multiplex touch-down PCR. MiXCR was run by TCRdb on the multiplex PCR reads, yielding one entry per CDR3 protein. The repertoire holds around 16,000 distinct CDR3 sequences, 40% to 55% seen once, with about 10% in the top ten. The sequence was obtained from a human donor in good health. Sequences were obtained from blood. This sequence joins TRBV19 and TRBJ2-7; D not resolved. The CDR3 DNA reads TGTGCCAGTAGTATAGGGAACGAGCAGTACTTC. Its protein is CASSIGNEQYF.